The 8 T cell receptor beta chains in this list originate from one sample, sequenced in a study of cytomegalovirus exposure and HLA in healthy donors. The primer mix had 60 Vbeta and 13 Jbeta primers. Sequenced by immunoSEQ multiplex PCR; TCRdb stores in-frame clones only, minus some. Of about 190,000 clones listed, 70% to 75% were seen once; the top ten hold approximately 5%. The material sequenced was PBMCs. The receptor source for this set is a man younger than 45 in good health and CMV-seropositive.

The rearrangement uses TRBV6-5 and TRBJ1-6; D possibly corresponds to TRBD1 (5 bases). Germline V lookup: CDR1 MNHEY, CDR2 SVGAGI. Between the trimmed V and J ends, which lost 2 bases and 8 bases, there was a span of 7 bases. The length of the CDR3 is 13 residues. The CDR3 sequence is CASSYRGDSPLHF. DNA for the CDR3: TGTGCCAGCAGTTACAGGGGTGATTCACCCCTCCACTTT.

CDR3 sequence (DNA): TGCGCCAGCAGCTTGGACGGGATGGGGAGGGAGACCCAGTACTTC. Amino acids: CASSLDGMGRETQYF. J is TRBJ2-5 and V is TRBV5-1, with D maybe TRBD2 (6 bases). The germline V gene has CDR1 SGHRS and CDR2 YFSETQ. The length of the CDR3 is 15 residues. The V gene lost 0 bases and the J gene lost 5 bases, with 14 bases spanning the gap.

The chain uses TRBV6-5 and TRBJ1-1; tentatively, D is TRBD1 (6 bases). Trimming stripped 8 bases from V and 3 bases from J, with 19 bases between. Germline V gene sequence: CDR1 MNHEY, CDR2 SVGAGI. CDR3 length: 15 amino acids. The CDR3 DNA is TGTGCCAGCCTAAGGGAGGGGGGCAGATACACTGAAGCTTTCTTT. This sequence encodes CASLREGGRYTEAFF.

This clone appeared a few times. The CDR3 loop is CATRSLSGDSNQPQHF. In DNA, the CDR3 is TGTGCCACCCGGTCGTTGAGCGGAGATAGCAATCAGCCCCAGCATTTT. V is TRBV27 and J is TRBJ1-5; D uncertain. CDR1 and CDR2 from the germline V gene are MNHEY and SMNVEV (reference sequence). Trimming took 10 bases from V and 0 from J, leaving 19 bases between them. CDR3 length: 16 residues.

J is TRBJ1-2 and V is TRBV7-3; 11 bases match TRBD1. After removal of 4 bases from V and 13 bases from J, the junction contained 11 bases not matched to a gene. CDR3 length: 14 residues. The germline V gene encodes CDR1 SGHTA and CDR2 FQGTGA. As DNA, the CDR3 is TGTGCCAGCAGCTCGACTACCGGGACAGGGGGTTTCACCTTC. Its translation: CASSSTTGTGGFTF.

The V gene is TRBV30, the J gene TRBJ2-1; perhaps TRBD2 as D (7 bases). The CDR3 is made up of 14 amino acids. The germline CDR1 and CDR2 sequences are GTSNPN and SVGIG (reference sequence). Trimming stripped 3 bases from V and 7 bases from J, with 16 bases between. The CDR3 bases are TGTGCCTGGAGGTTTGGGGGGGCCTCAAATGAGCAGTTCTTC. This codes for CAWRFGGASNEQFF.

The chain employs TRBV7-8 and TRBJ2-7; D gene unclear. Trimming took 1 base from V and 5 from J, leaving 9 bases between them. The CDR3 runs 13 residues. CDR1 is SGHVS and CDR2 is FQNEAQ in the germline V gene. The chain's CDR3 is CASSLDRYHEQYF. DNA of the CDR3: TGTGCCAGCAGCTTAGATCGGTACCACGAGCAGTACTTC.

In its sample, this clone was seen once. Germline and junction disagree at one end, which may indicate a read error. This sample includes further DNA sequences coding for the same CDR3. The V and J genes are TRBV5-6 and TRBJ2-7; D gene ambiguous. CDR1 is SGHDT, CDR2 YYEEEE, per germline. The CDR3 spans 14 residues. CDR3 bases: TGTGCCAGCAGCCTGAGGATCAGCTCCTACGAGCAATACTTC. Residues: CASSLRISSYEQYF.